This T cell receptor beta chain was found in a study of blood T cell repertoires in COVID-19. As for the study in general: PBMCs, B-cell-depleted T cells, or T cells were the source of the cDNA or gDNA that made up the material.

CDR1 is MNHEY, CDR2 SVGEGT, per germline. CDR3 size: 16 residues. V shed 6 bases, J shed 2 bases, and the junction held 9 bases outside the gene matches. TCRdb keeps only in-frame clones here, not all; method: immunoSEQ multiplex PCR. The data contain approximately 150,000 clones, 70% to 90% of them singletons. The gene calls are TRBV6-2 or TRBV6-3 and TRBJ1-2; 10 nucleotides match TRBD1. The clonotype comes from a woman in her forties or fifties with acute or convalescent COVID-19. Source material: peripheral blood. The CDR3 is CASSTGQGLLNYGYTF. CDR3 coding DNA: TGTGCCAGCAGCACGGGACAGGGGCTACTAAACTATGGCTACACCTTC.